This TCR beta chain was sequenced during a study of T-cell memory formation after mild COVID-19. Study outcomes and limitations: That cross-reactive memory joined was suggested by some responding clones appearing in pre-infection memory.

This clonotype was counted once. Its antigen is unknown. TCRdb called the 5' RACE reads again in MiXCR, with one record for every CDR3 protein. The data contain roughly 120,000 distinct CDR3 sequences, approximately 16% of them singletons. The CDR3 runs 14 residues. Germline V CDR1 and CDR2: KGHSH, LQKENI. V was pared by 1 base and J by 1 base, with 7 bases between. Sequencing input: PBMCs or a T cell subset sorted from them (not recorded which). The TCR was taken from an adult woman who had mild COVID-19 (a few samples of this study predate the infection). Cell type and time point are not known. J is TRBJ1-1 and V is TRBV18; D gene ambiguous. The CDR3 DNA sequence: TGTGCCAGCTCACCACTGCCTGGGAACACTGAAGCTTTCTTT. Protein: CASSPLPGNTEAFF.